This T cell receptor (beta chain) was profiled in a study of blood T cell repertoires in COVID-19. Study-wide context: The cDNA or gDNA used as material had been derived from T cells, B-cell-depleted T cells, or PBMCs.

This clone has only a few counts. Repertoires were generated with immunoSEQ multiplex PCR, while TCRdb's copy carries only in-frame clones and drops some. This sample yields 88,000 or so clones, of which 80% to 90% are seen a single time; less than 9% belongs to the top ten. This sequence was found in a man aged 60 to 69 with acute or convalescent COVID-19. The source material was peripheral blood.

CDR3 loop: CASSTGTGLYGYTF. The CDR3 bases are TGTGCCAGCAGTACCGGGACAGGTTTATATGGCTACACCTTC. The chain joins TRBV6-5 to TRBJ1-2; 8 bases line up with TRBD1. V lost 5 bases and J lost 5; bases outside the gene matches: 7. The CDR3 spans 14 residues. Germline V gene sequence: CDR1 MNHEY, CDR2 SVGAGI.